The 19 T cell receptor beta chains presented below share a single source sample, sequenced in a study of cytomegalovirus exposure and HLA in healthy donors. Amplification used 60 Vbeta primers and 13 Jbeta primers. The protocol was immunoSEQ multiplex PCR, while the TCRdb copy is restricted to in-frame clones and leaves out a portion. The sample comprises 200,000 to 300,000 clones, almost 85% of which are singletons, and 2% to 2.5% rests with the top ten. Input material: PBMCs. Receptors were obtained from a woman in her 40s in good health and CMV-seropositive.

The rearrangement links TRBV6-4 to TRBJ2-3; the match to TRBD2 covers 10 bases. Germline V gene lookup returns CDR1 MRHNA and CDR2 SNTAGT. Unmatched junction bases numbered 8, after V lost 6 bases and J lost 2 bases. The CDR3 extends over 16 amino acids. CDR3 in amino acids: CASSPVAGGNTDTQYF. CDR3 coding DNA: TGTGCCAGCAGCCCCGTAGCGGGAGGAAACACAGATACGCAGTATTTT.

The rearrangement links TRBV5-4 to TRBJ1-2, with 7 bases identical to TRBD1. Germline values: CDR1 SGHNT, CDR2 YYREEE (reference sequence). With V trimmed by 0 bases and J by 4 bases, 0 bases remained unmatched. This CDR3 comprises 13 residues. The CDR3, as DNA: TGTGCCAGCAGCTTGGACAGGGGCTATGGCTACACCTTC. Its protein product is CASSLDRGYGYTF.

The rearrangement joins TRBV27 to TRBJ2-1; 9 bases line up with TRBD2. The CDR3 is 15 amino acids. V was clipped by 0 bases and J by 7 bases; unmatched bases: 4. The germline V gene encodes CDR1 MNHEY and CDR2 SMNVEV (reference sequence). DNA for the CDR3: TGTGCCAGCAGTTTATCCAGCGGGAGGACAAATGAGCAGTTCTTC. This codes for CASSLSSGRTNEQFF.

The J gene is TRBJ1-1, the V gene TRBV10-3, with TRBD1 identical over 12 bases. CDR1 is ENHRY, CDR2 SYGVKD, per germline. The trim removed 5 bases at V and 4 bases at J, leaving 11 bases unmatched. The length of the CDR3 is 17 residues. The DNA of the CDR3 is TGTGCCATCAGTAAACCGGGACAGGGGGCCTGGTTCACTGAAGCTTTCTTT. It specifies CAISKPGQGAWFTEAFF.

V and J are TRBV30 and TRBJ2-7, with unresolved D. Per the germline V gene, CDR1 is GTSNPN and CDR2 is SVGIG (reference sequence). The CDR3 consists of 14 residues. V lost 0 bases to trimming and J lost 2 bases, with 11 bases between them. The CDR3 sequence: CAWSVFYSPYEQYF. In DNA, the CDR3 is TGTGCCTGGAGTGTATTCTACAGCCCCTACGAGCAGTACTTC.

In its sample, this clone was seen once. The chain has TRBV29-1 and TRBJ1-1, with TRBD1 matching over 7 bases. The CDR3 totals 14 residues. Per the germline V gene, CDR1 is SQVTM and CDR2 is ANQGSEA. The V segment lost 2 bases and the J segment 1 base; nucleotides outside the gene matches: 4. The CDR3 sequence is CSVESRQGNTEAFF. The CDR3 DNA follows: TGCAGCGTTGAATCCCGACAGGGGAACACTGAAGCTTTCTTT. Using reference TRBV29-1 and TRBJ1-1 for the parts outside the CDR3, the full variable domain is SAVISQKPSRDICQRGTSLTIQCQVDSQVTMMFWYRQQPGQSLTLIATANQGSEATYESGFVIDKFPISRPNLTFSTLTVSNMSPEDSSIYLCSVESRQGNTEAFFGQGTRLTVV.

The chain carries TRBV12-2 and TRBJ2-1; TRBD2 reflects the table's D call only, with no check against the DNA. TRBV12-2 is designated a pseudogene. The CDR3 sequence is 20 residues long. The DNA of the CDR3 is TGTGCAAGTCGCTTAGCGGGCGGCCCTAGCGGGAGGTGTCCCTACAATGAGCAGTTCTTC. Its protein product is CASRLAGGPSGRCPYNEQFF.

The count of this clone is one. The chain links TRBV7-3 to TRBJ2-1; tentative D call: TRBD2 (11 bases). The germline V and J ends were trimmed by 1 base and 3 bases, with 28 bases remaining between them. This CDR3 spans 21 amino acids. Germline CDR1 is SGHTA and CDR2 is FQGTGA. CDR3 protein: CASSLRDRGLSGLAGYNEQFF. In DNA form, the CDR3 reads TGTGCCAGCAGCTTAAGGGACAGGGGACTTTCCGGACTAGCGGGCTACAATGAGCAGTTCTTC.

The chain joins TRBV6-1 to TRBJ1-2; D gene uncertain. The V gene's germline CDR1 is MNHNS and CDR2 SASEGT. Between the trimmed V and J ends, which lost 4 bases and 4 bases, there was a span of 22 bases. The CDR3 is 17 residues long. The CDR3 coding sequence is TGTGCCAGCAGTGCTCTCGCCCTGACGGGTTTGGGCTATGGCTACACCTTC. This encodes CASSALALTGLGYGYTF.

This clone was picked up one time. CDR3 DNA: TGCAGCGCCGGATCGACAGAGAACTATGGCTACACCTTC. Its translation is CSAGSTENYGYTF. The chain couples TRBV29-1 to TRBJ1-2, with TRBD1 as a possible D gene (5 bases). Trimming removed 7 bases at V and 2 bases at J, with 14 bases between. Germline V lookup: CDR1 SQVTM, CDR2 ANQGSEA. This CDR3 comprises 13 residues. Combining the CDR3 with reference TRBV29-1 and TRBJ1-2 gives the whole variable domain SAVISQKPSRDICQRGTSLTIQCQVDSQVTMMFWYRQQPGQSLTLIATANQGSEATYESGFVIDKFPISRPNLTFSTLTVSNMSPEDSSIYLCSAGSTENYGYTFGSGTRLTVV.

A note on this clone: At one of its ends the junction is not consistent with the germline gene, which may arise from a read error. The genes are TRBV6-5 and TRBJ1-5, with 8 bases aligning to TRBD1. CDR1 MNHEY and CDR2 SVGAGI come from the germline V gene. The CDR3 extends over 15 amino acids. The CDR3 DNA is TGTGCCAGCAGGAAAGACAGGGGTGGCAATCAGTCCCAGCATTTT. Its protein product is CASRKDRGGNQSQHF.

The rearrangement uses TRBV7-9 and TRBJ2-1; no clear D. There are 13 residues in the CDR3. Germline V gene sequence: CDR1 SEHNR, CDR2 FQNEAQ (reference sequence). The V end lost 4 bases, the J end lost 7 bases, and 11 bases lay between the germline ends. CDR3 DNA: TGTGCCAGCAGCTACGGAGACTCGAATGAGCAGTTCTTC. It encodes CASSYGDSNEQFF. Combining the CDR3 with reference TRBV7-9 and TRBJ2-1 gives the whole variable domain DTGVSQNPRHKITKRGQNVTFRCDPISEHNRLYWYRQTLGQGPEFLTYFQNEAQLEKSRLLSDRFSAERPKGSFSTLEIQRTEQGDSAMYLCASSYGDSNEQFFGPGTRLTVL.

This chain's CDR3 is CASQNDRAGGNTIYF. For the CDR3, the DNA is TGTGCCAGCCAGAACGACAGGGCGGGAGGAAACACCATATATTTT. The gene calls are TRBV6-1 and TRBJ1-3; 7 bases match TRBD1. J lost 4 bases, V lost 8 bases, and 11 bases had no gene match. The CDR3 is 15 amino acids. The germline gives CDR1 MNHNS, CDR2 SASEGT.

This clone has just a few counts. The chain's CDR3 is CSVLDRGGENIQYF. The CDR3 coding sequence is TGCAGCGTTTTGGACAGGGGGGGGGAAAACATTCAGTACTTC. The chain combines TRBV29-1 with TRBJ2-4; TRBD1 agrees at 10 bases. This CDR3 comprises 14 residues. V lost 5 bases, J lost 5 bases, and 6 bases stayed unmatched. From germline, CDR1 is SQVTM and CDR2 ANQGSEA.

The chain employs TRBV6-1 and TRBJ2-4, with 9 bases identical to TRBD2. This CDR3 contains 16 residues. Germline V gene sequence: CDR1 MNHNS, CDR2 SASEGT. V trimming: 4 bases; J trimming: 7 bases; junction bases outside the gene matches: 11. The CDR3 here is CASSGREGLGGNIQYF. CDR3 bases: TGTGCCAGCAGTGGGCGGGAGGGCCTGGGTGGGAACATTCAGTACTTC.

This chain uses TRBV6-5 with TRBJ2-3; 8 bases line up with TRBD2. The CDR3 totals 15 residues. Germline V gives CDR1 MNHEY, CDR2 SVGAGI. Losses at the gene ends were 6 bases for V and 1 base for J; bases not matched to a gene: 6. CDR3 sequence reads: CASSPAAGGTDTQYF. In DNA, the CDR3 is TGTGCCAGCAGCCCGGCAGCGGGAGGCACAGATACGCAGTATTTT.

The rearrangement joins TRBV19 to TRBJ2-3; 7 nucleotides align to TRBD1. Trimming removed 7 bases from V and 6 bases from J; junction bases left unmatched: 13. The CDR3 has 15 amino acids. The germline V gene encodes CDR1 LNHDA and CDR2 SQIVND (reference sequence). The chain's CDR3 is CASNKGARGSDTQYF. The CDR3 DNA sequence: TGTGCCAGTAACAAAGGGGCCAGGGGGTCTGATACGCAGTATTTT.

J is TRBJ1-6 and V is TRBV11-3; D gene unclear. Germline CDR1 is SGHNT and CDR2 is YENEEA. V shed 2 bases and J shed 10 bases, with 9 bases lying between them. The CDR3 extends over 13 amino acids. The CDR3, as DNA: TGTGCCAGCAGCTTAATGGCGGGATCACCCCTCCACTTT. It is translated as CASSLMAGSPLHF. Looking up the rest from reference TRBV11-3 and TRBJ1-6 gives the full variable domain: EAGVVQSPRYKIIEKKQPVAFWCNPISGHNTLYWYLQNLGQGPELLIRYENEEAVDDSQLPKDRFSAERLKGVDSTLKIQPAELGDSAVYLCASSLMAGSPLHFGNGTRLTVT.

The V call is TRBV19, the J call TRBJ2-7; TRBD1 matches 10 bases. Germline CDR1 reads LNHDA; CDR2 reads SQIVND (reference sequence). The junction had 4 bases not matched to a gene; V was cut back by 0 bases and J by 2 bases. The CDR3 runs 16 residues. Here the CDR3 reads CASSIDAGTGAYEQYF. The CDR3 DNA is TGTGCCAGTAGTATAGATGCCGGGACAGGGGCCTACGAGCAGTACTTC. Full variable domain (remainder filled in from reference TRBV19 and TRBJ2-7): DGGITQSPKYLFRKEGQNVTLSCEQNLNHDAMYWYRQDPGQGLRLIYYSQIVNDFQKGDIAEGYSVSREKKESFPLTVTSAQKNPTAFYLCASSIDAGTGAYEQYFGPGTRLTVT.